This T cell receptor (beta chain) derives from a study of blood T cells in healthy people across ages. Across the whole study: Template switching recovered approximately one barcoded beta molecule for every two T cells. Study-wide results and limits: Unsorted PBMC input precluded a conclusive naive versus antigen-experienced comparison.

A J-beta primer mix and a sample-barcoded 5' primer were used in a second PCR of roughly 7 to 12 cycles. TCRdb recomputed calls from the 5' RACE reads with MiXCR, one row per CDR3 protein. The sample holds hundreds of thousands of distinct CDR3 sequences; around 68% are singletons and the top ten take around 30%. For this clonotype: Its antigen is unknown.

V trimming: 5 bases; J trimming: 0 bases; junction bases outside the gene matches: 4. The CDR3 runs to 15 residues. Per the germline V gene, CDR1 is LNHNV and CDR2 is YYDKDF (reference sequence). Each of the donors had roughly 10 milliliters of peripheral blood drawn into EDTA-treated Vacutainer tubes. This clonotype was sampled from a man aged 25 to 40 in good health. Material for sequencing was blood. The chain couples TRBV15 to TRBJ2-1, with 7 bases that match TRBD2. The CDR3: CATSRDYFSYNEQFF. CDR3 nucleotides: TGTGCCACCAGCCGGGACTACTTCTCCTACAATGAGCAGTTCTTC.